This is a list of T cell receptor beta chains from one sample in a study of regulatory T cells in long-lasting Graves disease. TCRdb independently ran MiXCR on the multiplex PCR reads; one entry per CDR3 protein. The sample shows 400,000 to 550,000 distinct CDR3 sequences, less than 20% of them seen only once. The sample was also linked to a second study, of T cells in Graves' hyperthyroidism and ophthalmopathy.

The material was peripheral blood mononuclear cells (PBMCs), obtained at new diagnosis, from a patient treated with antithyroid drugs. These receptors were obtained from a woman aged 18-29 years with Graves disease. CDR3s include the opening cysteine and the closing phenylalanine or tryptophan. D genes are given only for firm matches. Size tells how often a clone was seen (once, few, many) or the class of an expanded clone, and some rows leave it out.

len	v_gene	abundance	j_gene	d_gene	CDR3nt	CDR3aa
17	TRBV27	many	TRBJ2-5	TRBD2	TGTGCCAGCAGTTTAAGGGGACTAGCGGGGAACCAAGAGACCCAGTACTTC	CASSLRGLAGNQETQYF
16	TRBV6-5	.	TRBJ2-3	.	TGTGCCAGCAGTTACAGGTTCGGCAGTCCCACAGATACGCAGTATTTT	CASSYRFGSPTDTQYF
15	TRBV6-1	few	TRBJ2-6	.	TGTGCCAGCAGTGAACAGAGCTCTGGGGCCAACGTCCTGACTTTC	CASSEQSSGANVLTF
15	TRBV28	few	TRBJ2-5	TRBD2	TGTGCCAGCAGTTTAGTCGGGAGGGTCCAAGAGACCCAGTACTTC	CASSLVGRVQETQYF
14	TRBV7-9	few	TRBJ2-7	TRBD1	TGTGCCAGCAGCTCCCGGGACAGATATTACGAGCAGTACTTC	CASSSRDRYYEQYF
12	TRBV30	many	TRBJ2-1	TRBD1	TGTGCCTGGAGTGTCAGGGGGTTTGAGCAGTTCTTC	CAWSVRGFEQFF
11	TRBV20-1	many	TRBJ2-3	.	TGCAGTGCTATAATCACAGATACGCAGTATTTT	CSAIITDTQYF
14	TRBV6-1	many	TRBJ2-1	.	TGTGCCAGCAGTGCCAGCGGGCTGCCCAGTGAGCAGTTCTTC	CASSASGLPSEQFF
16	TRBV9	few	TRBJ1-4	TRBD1	TGTGCCAGCAGCGCCCGTGGGACAGCAACTAATGAAAAACTGTTTTTT	CASSARGTATNEKLFF
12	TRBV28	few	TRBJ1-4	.	TGTGCCAGCAGCCGTTTAAATGAAAAACTGTTTTTT	CASSRLNEKLFF